This entry lists 6 T cell receptor beta chains sequenced from one sample in a study of Ad26.COV2.S vaccination and SARS-CoV-2 variants. This table comes from immunoSEQ multiplex PCR, and its TCRdb copy is limited to in-frame clones, with some not included. This table holds under 150,000 clones, roughly 88% found once. The sample in question was peripheral blood, obtained after recovery from COVID-19. Every receptor here comes from a human donor who had recovered from COVID-19.

V usage is TRBV12-3 or TRBV12-4 and J usage is TRBJ1-3; D not certain. Between the trimmed V and J ends, which lost 6 bases and 3 bases, there was a span of 9 bases. This CDR3 is built from 13 residues. CDR3 region: CASRWYDGNTIYF. The CDR3 DNA reads TGTGCCAGCAGGTGGTACGATGGAAACACCATATATTTT.

The chain employs TRBV10-2 and TRBJ2-2, with D unresolved. Germline CDR1 is WSHSY and CDR2 is SAAADI. Trimming removed 8 bases from V and 7 bases from J, with 14 bases in between. The CDR3 has 13 residues. CDR3 protein: CASGSLLDGELFF. DNA for the CDR3: TGCGCCAGCGGGTCCCTCTTGGACGGGGAGCTGTTTTTT.

CDR3 amino acids: CASSPRIFGTSWEQFF. CDR3 nucleotide sequence: TGTGCCAGCAGCCCCCGGATTTTCGGGACTAGTTGGGAGCAGTTCTTC. This chain links TRBV28 with TRBJ2-1; 8 bases fit TRBD2. This CDR3 comprises 16 residues. Germline V gene sequence: CDR1 MDHEN, CDR2 SYDVKM. Germline trimming cut 6 bases from V and 10 bases from J; bases unmatched to any gene: 17.

This clone was counted a few times. This sample includes further DNA sequences coding for the same CDR3. The rearrangement joins TRBV6-5 to TRBJ1-5; D is unresolved. Germline V CDR1 and CDR2: MNHEY, SVGAGI. V was shortened by 0 bases and J by 4 bases, with 7 bases between the two germline ends. The CDR3 contains 14 residues. CDR3 sequence (DNA): TGTGCCAGCAGTTACTCTGGCGGGAATCAGCCCCAGCATTTT. It specifies CASSYSGGNQPQHF.

The chain uses TRBV14 and TRBJ2-1; 10 bases are shared with TRBD2. Germline V lookup: CDR1 SGHDN, CDR2 FVKESK. CDR3 length: 16 residues. The V gene end was trimmed by 0 bases and the J gene end by 6 bases; junction bases not matched to a gene: 5. The CDR3 bases are TGTGCCAGCAGCCAAGAAGAGCGGGGGGGTATCAATGAGCAGTTCTTC. It is translated as CASSQEERGGINEQFF. Based on the CDR3 plus reference TRBV14 and TRBJ2-1, the full variable domain is EAGVTQFPSHSVIEKGQTVTLRCDPISGHDNLYWYRRVMGKEIKFLLHFVKESKQDESGMPNNRFLAERTGGTYSTLKVQPAELEDSGVYFCASSQEERGGINEQFFGPGTRLTVL.

This chain joins TRBV9 and TRBJ2-3; a possible D gene is TRBD2 (5 bases). The CDR3 is 15 amino acids. Trimming took off 0 bases at V and 2 bases at J, with 10 bases between the two ends. The germline CDR1 and CDR2 sequences are SGDLS and YYNGEE. CDR3 DNA: TGTGCCAGCAGCGTAGAAAGAGGGCCCACAGATACGCAGTATTTT. It specifies CASSVERGPTDTQYF.